The clone carrying this TCR beta chain was seen more than once but under ten times. The antigen is not known. This record comes from a study of regulatory T cells in long-lasting Graves disease. Study-wide findings and caveats: Not thyroid tissue but only peripheral blood was studied.

This CDR3 has 14 amino acids. Germline CDR1 is MDHEN and CDR2 is SYDVKM. Trimming took off 6 bases at V and 0 bases at J, with 9 bases between the two ends. Specified time point: newly diagnosed GD, antithyroid drugs for less than 3 months. PBMCs provided the RNA from which the TCR library was made. The authors built TCR beta libraries using iRepertoire HTBI primers and Arm-PCR of CDR3 regions. TCRdb independently ran MiXCR on the multiplex PCR reads; one entry per CDR3 protein. The sample has around 330,000 distinct CDR3 sequences, roughly 18% seen once. The chain is built from TRBV28 and TRBJ1-5; D is unresolved. The sample consisted of peripheral blood mononuclear cells (PBMCs), taken at new diagnosis, from a patient treated with antithyroid drugs. This receptor was taken from a female donor with Graves disease. CDR3: CASRLTVSNQPQHF. The CDR3, as DNA: TGTGCCAGCAGGCTAACAGTTAGCAATCAGCCCCAGCATTTT.